This T cell receptor beta chain was observed in a study of OX40 agonist ivuxolimab in advanced cancers. Study overall: Partial responses were recorded for three patients, including one with hepatocellular carcinoma and two with cutaneous melanoma. Study observations and caveats: A proportion of nonresponders additionally exhibited low normalized T-cell clonal expansion. The study found that CD8+ T cells averaged more expanded clones than CD4+.

Libraries were prepared by immunoSEQ multiplex PCR; TCRdb keeps only in-frame clonotypes and omits some of them. Found here are about 79,000 clones, over 75% of them singletons; the top ten hold around 4.1%. As concerns this clone: Its target is not known.

The study sampled blood at baseline, cycle 4 day 1, and cycle 7 day 1. This specimen was CD4+ or CD8+ T cells sorted from blood, taken in a trial of the OX40 agonist ivuxolimab. This clonotype was obtained from an adult with an advanced solid tumor such as melanoma, head and neck, liver or kidney cancer.

CDR3 in DNA: TGTGCCAGCAGCTTTTCAGGGGACCCTTACAATGAGCAGTTCTTC. Translation gives CASSFSGDPYNEQFF. The chain has TRBV7-8 and TRBJ2-1, with D perhaps TRBD1 (6 bases). CDR3 length: 15 residues. Germline-derived CDR1 and CDR2 are SGHVS and FQNEAQ. V lost 3 bases, J lost 4 bases, and 13 bases lay in between.